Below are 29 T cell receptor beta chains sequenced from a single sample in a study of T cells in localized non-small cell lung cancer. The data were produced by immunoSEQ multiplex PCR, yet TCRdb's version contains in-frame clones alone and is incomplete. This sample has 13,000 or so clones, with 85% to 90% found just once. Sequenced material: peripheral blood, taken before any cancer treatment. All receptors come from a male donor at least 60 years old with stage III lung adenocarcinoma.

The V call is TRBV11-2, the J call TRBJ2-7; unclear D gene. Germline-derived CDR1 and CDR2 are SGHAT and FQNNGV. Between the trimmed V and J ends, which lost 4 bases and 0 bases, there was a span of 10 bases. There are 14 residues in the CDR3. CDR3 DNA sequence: TGTGCCAGCAGCTCAGGTTGGGGCTCCTACGAGCAGTACTTC. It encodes CASSSGWGSYEQYF.

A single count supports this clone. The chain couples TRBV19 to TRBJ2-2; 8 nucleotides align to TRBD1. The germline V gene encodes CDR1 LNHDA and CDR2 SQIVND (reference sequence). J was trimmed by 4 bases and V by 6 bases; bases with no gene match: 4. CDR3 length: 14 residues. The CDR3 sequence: CASSLTGATGELFF. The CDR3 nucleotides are TGTGCCAGTAGCTTGACAGGGGCCACCGGGGAGCTGTTTTTT.

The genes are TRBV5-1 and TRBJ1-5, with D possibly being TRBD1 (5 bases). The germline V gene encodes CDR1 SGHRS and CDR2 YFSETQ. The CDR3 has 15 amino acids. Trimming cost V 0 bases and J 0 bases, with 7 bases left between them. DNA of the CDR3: TGCGCCAGCAGCTTGGAAGGGGATAGCAATCAGCCCCAGCATTTT. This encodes CASSLEGDSNQPQHF. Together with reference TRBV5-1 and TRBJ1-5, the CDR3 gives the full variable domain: KAGVTQTPRYLIKTRGQQVTLSCSPISGHRSVSWYQQTPGQGLQFLFEYFSETQRNKGNFPGRFSGRQFSNSRSEMNVSTLELGDSALYLCASSLEGDSNQPQHFGDGTRLSIL.

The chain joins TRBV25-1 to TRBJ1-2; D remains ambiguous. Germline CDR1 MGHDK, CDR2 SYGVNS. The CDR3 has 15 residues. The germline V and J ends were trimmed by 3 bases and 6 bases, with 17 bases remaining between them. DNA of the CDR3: TGTGCCAGCAGTGATCCTAAGACATTTTCCGATGGCTACACCTTC. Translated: CASSDPKTFSDGYTF.

CDR3 DNA: TGTGCCAGCAGTTCAGACAGTAGGGCTTTCTTT. This sequence encodes CASSSDSRAFF. The V call is TRBV6-1, the J call TRBJ1-1, with D possibly matching TRBD1 (5 bases). Trimming left V 5 bases short and J 11 bases short, with 12 bases between. CDR3 size: 11 residues. CDR1 and CDR2 (germline): MNHNS, SASEGT.

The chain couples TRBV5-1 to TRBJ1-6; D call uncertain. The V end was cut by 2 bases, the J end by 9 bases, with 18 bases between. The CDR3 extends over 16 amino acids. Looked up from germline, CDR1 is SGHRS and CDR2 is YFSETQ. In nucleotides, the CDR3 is TGCGCCAGCAGCTTCGCGGAGACCGGGTTGGGTTCACCCCTCCACTTT. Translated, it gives CASSFAETGLGSPLHF.

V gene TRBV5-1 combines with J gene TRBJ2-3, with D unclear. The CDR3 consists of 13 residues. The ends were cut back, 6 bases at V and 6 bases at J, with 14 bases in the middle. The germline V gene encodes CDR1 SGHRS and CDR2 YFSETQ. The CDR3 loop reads CASTTTLSDTQYF. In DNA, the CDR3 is TGCGCCAGCACTACTACCCTTAGCGATACGCAGTATTTT.

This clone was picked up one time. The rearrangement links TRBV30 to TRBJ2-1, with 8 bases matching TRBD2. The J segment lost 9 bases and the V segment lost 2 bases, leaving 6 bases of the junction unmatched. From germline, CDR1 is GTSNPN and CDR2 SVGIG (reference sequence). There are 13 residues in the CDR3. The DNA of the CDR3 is TGTGCCTGGAGTCGGGGGGGCTACCCTGAGCAGTTCTTC. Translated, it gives CAWSRGGYPEQFF.

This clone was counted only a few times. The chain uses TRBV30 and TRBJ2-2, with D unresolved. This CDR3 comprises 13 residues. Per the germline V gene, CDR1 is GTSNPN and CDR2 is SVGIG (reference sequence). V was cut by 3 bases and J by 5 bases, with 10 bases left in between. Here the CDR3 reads CAWRGYYTGELFF. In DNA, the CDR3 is TGTGCCTGGAGGGGCTATTATACCGGGGAGCTGTTTTTT.

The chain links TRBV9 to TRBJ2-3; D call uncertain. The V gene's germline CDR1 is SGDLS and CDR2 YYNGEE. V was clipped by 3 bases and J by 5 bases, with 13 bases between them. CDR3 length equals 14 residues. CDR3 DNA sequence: TGTGCCAGCAGCGAAGAAATTAAGCTAGATACGCAGTATTTT. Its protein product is CASSEEIKLDTQYF.

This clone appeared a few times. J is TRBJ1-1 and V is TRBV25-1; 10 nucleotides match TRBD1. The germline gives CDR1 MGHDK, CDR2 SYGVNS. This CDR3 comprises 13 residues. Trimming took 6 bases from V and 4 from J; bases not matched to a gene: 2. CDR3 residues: CASRDRGLTEAFF. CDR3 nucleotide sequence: TGTGCCAGCAGAGACAGGGGGCTCACTGAAGCTTTCTTT.

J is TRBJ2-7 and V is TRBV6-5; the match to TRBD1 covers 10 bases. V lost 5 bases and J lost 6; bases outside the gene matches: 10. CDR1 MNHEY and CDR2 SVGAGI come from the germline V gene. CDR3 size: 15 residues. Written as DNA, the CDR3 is TGTGCCAGCAGTCCCGACGGGACAGGGGTGGGCGAGCAGTACTTC. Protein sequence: CASSPDGTGVGEQYF.

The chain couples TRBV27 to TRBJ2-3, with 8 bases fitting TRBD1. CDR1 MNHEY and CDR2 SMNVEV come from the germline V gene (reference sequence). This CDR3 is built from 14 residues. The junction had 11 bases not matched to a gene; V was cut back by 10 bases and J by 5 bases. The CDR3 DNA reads TGTGCCACCAGACTTCAGGGGGCGGGAGATACGCAGTATTTT. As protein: CATRLQGAGDTQYF.

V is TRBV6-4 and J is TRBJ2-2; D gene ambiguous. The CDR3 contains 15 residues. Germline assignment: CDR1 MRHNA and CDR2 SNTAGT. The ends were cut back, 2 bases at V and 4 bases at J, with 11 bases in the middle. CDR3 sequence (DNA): TGTGCCAGCAGTGACGTATGGAGCCGCACCGGGGAGCTGTTTTTT. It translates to CASSDVWSRTGELFF.

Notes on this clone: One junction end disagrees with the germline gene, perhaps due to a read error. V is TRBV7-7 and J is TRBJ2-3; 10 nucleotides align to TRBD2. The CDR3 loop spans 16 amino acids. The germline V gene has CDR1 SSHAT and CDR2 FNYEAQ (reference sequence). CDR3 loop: CASSLGASGGPDTQYF. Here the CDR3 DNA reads TGTGCTAGCAGCTTAGGCGCTAGCGGGGGTCCAGATACGCAGTATTTT.

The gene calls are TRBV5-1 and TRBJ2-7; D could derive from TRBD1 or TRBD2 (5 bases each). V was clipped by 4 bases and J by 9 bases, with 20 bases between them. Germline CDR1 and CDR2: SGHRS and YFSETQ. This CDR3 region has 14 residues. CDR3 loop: CASSPGDASNPQYF. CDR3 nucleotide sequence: TGCGCCAGCAGCCCCGGGGACGCTTCCAACCCGCAGTACTTC.

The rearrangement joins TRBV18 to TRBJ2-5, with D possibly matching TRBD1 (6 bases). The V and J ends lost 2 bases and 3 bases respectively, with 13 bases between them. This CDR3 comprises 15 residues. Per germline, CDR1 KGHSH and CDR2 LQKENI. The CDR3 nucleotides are TGTGCCAGCTCACCATCTTGGACAGCCGAAGAGACCCAGTACTTC. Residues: CASSPSWTAEETQYF.

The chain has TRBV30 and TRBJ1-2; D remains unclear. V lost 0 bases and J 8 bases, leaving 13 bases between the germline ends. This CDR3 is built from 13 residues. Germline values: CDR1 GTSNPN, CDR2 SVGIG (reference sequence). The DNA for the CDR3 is TGTGCCTGGAGTGTCCGCTCAGGCAGGGGCTACACCTTC. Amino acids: CAWSVRSGRGYTF.

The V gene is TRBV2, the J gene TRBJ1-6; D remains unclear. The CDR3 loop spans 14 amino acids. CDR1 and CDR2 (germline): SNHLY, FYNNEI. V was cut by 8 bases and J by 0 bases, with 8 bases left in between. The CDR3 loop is CASAASSYNSPLHF. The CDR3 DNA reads TGTGCCAGCGCCGCGAGCTCCTATAATTCACCCCTCCACTTT. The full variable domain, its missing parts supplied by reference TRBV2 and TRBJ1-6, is EPEVTQTPSHQVTQMGQEVILRCVPISNHLYFYWYRQILGQKVEFLVSFYNNEISEKSEIFDDQFSVERPDGSNFTLKIRSTKLEDSAMYFCASAASSYNSPLHFGNGTRLTVT.

This CDR3 is CASSERENTEAFF. Here the CDR3 DNA reads TGTGCCAGCAGCGAGAGAGAGAACACTGAAGCTTTCTTT. V usage is TRBV7-6 and J usage is TRBJ1-1; D is uncertain. The V gene's germline CDR1 is SGHVS and CDR2 FNYEAQ. The V and J ends lost 5 bases and 1 base respectively, with 8 bases between them. The CDR3 length is 13 residues.

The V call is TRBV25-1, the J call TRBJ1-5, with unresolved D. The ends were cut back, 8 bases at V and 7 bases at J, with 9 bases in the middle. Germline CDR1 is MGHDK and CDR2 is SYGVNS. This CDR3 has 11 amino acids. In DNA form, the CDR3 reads TGTGCCAGCCCTCTCGGCCAGCCCCAGCATTTT. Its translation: CASPLGQPQHF.

The DNA for the CDR3 is TGTGCCAGCAGACCCGGGACTAGCGGATATAACACAGATACGCAGTATTTT. Amino acids: CASRPGTSGYNTDTQYF. The genes are TRBV7-8 and TRBJ2-3; 11 bases fit TRBD2. CDR1 is SGHVS, CDR2 FQNEAQ, per germline. The V segment lost 6 bases and the J segment 2 bases; nucleotides outside the gene matches: 10. The CDR3 has 17 residues.

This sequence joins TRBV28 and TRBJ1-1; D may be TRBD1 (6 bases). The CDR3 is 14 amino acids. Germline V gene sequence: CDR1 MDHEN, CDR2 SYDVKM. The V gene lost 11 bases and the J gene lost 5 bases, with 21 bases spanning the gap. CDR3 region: CAATLGGGGTEAFF. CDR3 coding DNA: TGTGCCGCAACCTTGGGAGGGGGAGGGACTGAAGCTTTCTTT.

The CDR3 region is CASSFVRGDEQYF. CDR3 sequence (DNA): TGTGCCAGCAGCTTTGTGAGGGGTGACGAGCAGTACTTC. This rearrangement joins TRBV7-9 to TRBJ2-7; TRBD1 or TRBD2 may be the D gene (5 bases each). V was pared by 3 bases and J by 5 bases, with 11 bases between. Germline V gene sequence: CDR1 SEHNR, CDR2 FQNEAQ (reference sequence). The CDR3 runs to 13 residues. Looking up the rest from reference TRBV7-9 and TRBJ2-7 gives the full variable domain: DTGVSQNPRHKITKRGQNVTFRCDPISEHNRLYWYRQTLGQGPEFLTYFQNEAQLEKSRLLSDRFSAERPKGSFSTLEIQRTEQGDSAMYLCASSFVRGDEQYFGPGTRLTVT.

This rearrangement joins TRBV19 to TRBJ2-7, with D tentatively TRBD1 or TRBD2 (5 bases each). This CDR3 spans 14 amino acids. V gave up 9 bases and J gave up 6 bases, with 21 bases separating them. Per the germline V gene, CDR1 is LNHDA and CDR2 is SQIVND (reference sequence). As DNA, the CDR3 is TGTGCCAGCTCGGATTGGGGGACCTATAGCGAGCAGTACTTC. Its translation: CASSDWGTYSEQYF.

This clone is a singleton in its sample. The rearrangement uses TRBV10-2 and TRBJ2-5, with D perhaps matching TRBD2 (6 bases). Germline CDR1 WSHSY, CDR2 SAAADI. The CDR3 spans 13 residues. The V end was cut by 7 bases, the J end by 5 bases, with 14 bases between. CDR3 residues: CASMGRDWETQYF. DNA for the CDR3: TGCGCCAGCATGGGGCGGGACTGGGAGACCCAGTACTTC.

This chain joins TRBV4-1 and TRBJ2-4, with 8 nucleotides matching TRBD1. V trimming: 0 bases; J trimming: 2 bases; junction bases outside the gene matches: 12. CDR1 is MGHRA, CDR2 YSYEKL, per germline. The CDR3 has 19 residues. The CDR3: CASSQDLDRVLLPKNIQYF. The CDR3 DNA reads TGCGCCAGCAGCCAAGATCTGGACAGGGTATTACTACCCAAAAACATTCAGTACTTC.

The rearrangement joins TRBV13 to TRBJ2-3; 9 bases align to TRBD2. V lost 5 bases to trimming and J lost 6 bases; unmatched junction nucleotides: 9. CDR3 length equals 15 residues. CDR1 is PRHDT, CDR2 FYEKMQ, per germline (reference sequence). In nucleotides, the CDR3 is TGTGCCAGCAGCCACCGTGTAGCGGGAGTGGATACGCAGTATTTT. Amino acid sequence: CASSHRVAGVDTQYF.

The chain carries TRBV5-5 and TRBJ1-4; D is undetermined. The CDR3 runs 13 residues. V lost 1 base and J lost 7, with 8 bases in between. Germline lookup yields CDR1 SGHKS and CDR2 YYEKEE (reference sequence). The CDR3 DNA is TGTGCCAGCAGCTTGAGGCGGCCTGAAAAACTGTTTTTT. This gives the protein CASSLRRPEKLFF.